This entry lists 17 T cell receptor beta chains sequenced from one sample in a study of molecular identifiers for immune sequencing clone quantification. TCRdb fed the PCR reads into MiXCR, producing one record per CDR3 protein. The data hold 85,000 to 95,000 distinct CDR3 sequences, with under 20% observed a single time. The sample was naive CD8+ T cells from blood, with Jurkat cell RNA spiked in. Indicated subset: FACS-sorted CD8+CD4-CCR7+CD45RA+ naive T cells. The receptors stem from a human donor in good health. Some libraries in this study had Jurkat cell RNA spiked in.

The chain combines TRBV7-2 with TRBJ2-3, with 7 positions matching TRBD1. V gave up 0 bases and J gave up 6 bases; unmatched junction bases: 6. CDR1 is SGHTA, CDR2 FQGNSA, per germline. The length of the CDR3 is 15 residues. The CDR3: CASSLATGARDTQYF. In nucleotides, the CDR3 is TGTGCCAGCAGCTTAGCCACAGGGGCTCGCGATACGCAGTATTTT.

In this sample, this clonotype turned up a few times. This sequence may be a read error, since a much larger clone differs from it by one base. The V and J genes are TRBV6-2 or TRBV6-3 and TRBJ2-3; D ambiguous. CDR3 length equals 12 residues. The germline CDR1 and CDR2 sequences are MNHEY and SVGEGT. The CDR3 coding sequence is TGTGCCAGCAGTCAATACACAGATACGCGGTATTTT. It translates to CASSQYTDTRYF.

This clonotype was counted many times. The chain couples TRBV6-2 or TRBV6-3 to TRBJ2-7; TRBD1 or TRBD2 may be the D gene (5 bases each). Germline V gene data show CDR1 as MNHEY and CDR2 as SVGEGT. The CDR3 extends over 15 amino acids. The V and J ends lost 2 bases and 1 base respectively, with 12 bases between them. The CDR3 spells CASSYERGFSYEQYF. In DNA form, the CDR3 reads TGTGCCAGCAGTTACGAACGGGGCTTTTCCTACGAGCAGTACTTC.

This clonotype showed up many times. This chain joins TRBV27 and TRBJ2-1; D is unclear. The V and J ends lost 5 bases and 0 bases respectively, with 14 bases between them. The CDR3 is 16 residues long. Looked up from germline, CDR1 is MNHEY and CDR2 is SMNVEV (reference sequence). The CDR3 bases are TGTGCCAGCAGTCCTAATACGGTGAGCTCCTACAATGAGCAGTTCTTC. Amino acid sequence: CASSPNTVSSYNEQFF.

This clonotype was picked up one time. The chain carries TRBV10-3 and TRBJ2-3; D gene unclear. CDR1 and CDR2 from the germline V gene are ENHRY and SYGVKD. The CDR3 runs to 14 residues. V was clipped by 3 bases and J by 2 bases, with 9 bases between them. The CDR3 sequence: CAISDLEHTDTQYF. For the CDR3, the DNA is TGTGCCATCAGTGATTTGGAGCACACAGATACGCAGTATTTT.

By proportion, this clonotype is medium-sized. This sequence joins TRBV7-2 and TRBJ2-7; 8 nucleotides line up with TRBD1. This CDR3 has 13 residues. Germline values: CDR1 SGHTA, CDR2 FQGNSA. V shed 6 bases and J 3 bases; nucleotides not matched to a gene: 4. CDR3 sequence: CASSPGTGYEQYF. The CDR3 region has the DNA TGTGCCAGCAGTCCCGGGACAGGCTACGAGCAGTACTTC.

This clonotype was found once. This chain uses TRBV7-8 with TRBJ2-3; D call uncertain. V was pared by 3 bases and J by 3 bases, with 10 bases between. This CDR3 is 14 amino acids long. Germline V gene sequence: CDR1 SGHVS, CDR2 FQNEAQ. The CDR3 region has the DNA TGTGCCAGCAGCTTCCCAGTAGGGACAGATACGCAGTATTTT. Translation: CASSFPVGTDTQYF. The full variable domain, in which reference TRBV7-8 and TRBJ2-3 provide the parts outside the CDR3, is GAGVSQSPRYKVAKRGQDVALRCDPISGHVSLFWYQQALGQGPEFLTYFQNEAQLDKSGLPSDRFFAERPEGSVSTLKIQRTQQEDSAVYLCASSFPVGTDTQYFGPGTRLTVL.

V is TRBV5-1 and J is TRBJ2-1; D not certain. This CDR3 is built from 13 residues. V lost 1 base to trimming and J lost 5 bases, with 7 bases between them. From germline, CDR1 is SGHRS and CDR2 YFSETQ. The CDR3 DNA reads TGCGCCAGCAGCTTGTGGCCAAACAATGAGCAGTTCTTC. It yields the protein CASSLWPNNEQFF.

This chain links TRBV19 with TRBJ2-6; no clear D gene. The CDR3 spans 15 residues. Germline assignment: CDR1 LNHDA and CDR2 SQIVND (reference sequence). The V end lost 3 bases, the J end lost 4 bases, and 10 bases lay between the germline ends. The CDR3 nucleotides read TGTGCCAGTAGTATCACGTCCGCCGGGGCCAACGTCCTGACTTTC. Protein product: CASSITSAGANVLTF.

Comments on this clonotype: A much more abundant neighbour one base away suggests this may be a read error. This chain connects TRBV7-7 to TRBJ2-1; 9 nucleotides match TRBD2. The CDR3 totals 16 residues. Germline V gives CDR1 SSHAT, CDR2 FNYEAQ (reference sequence). The DNA for the CDR3 is TGTGCTAGCAGCTTAACTGCAAGCGGGAGGTATAATGAGCAGTTCTTC. This encodes CASSLTASGRYNEQFF.

This clonotype occurred many times. V gene TRBV2 combines with J gene TRBJ1-5; 9 bases fit TRBD1. CDR3 length equals 14 residues. Germline assignment: CDR1 SNHLY and CDR2 FYNNEI. V gave up 6 bases and J gave up 5 bases; unmatched junction bases: 5. The CDR3 coding sequence is TGTGCCAGCAGGGCGACAGGGGGATATCAGCCCCAGCATTTT. Its protein is CASRATGGYQPQHF. The whole variable domain, remainder taken from reference TRBV2 and TRBJ1-5, is EPEVTQTPSHQVTQMGQEVILRCVPISNHLYFYWYRQILGQKVEFLVSFYNNEISEKSEIFDDQFSVERPDGSNFTLKIRSTKLEDSAMYFCASRATGGYQPQHFGDGTRLSIL.

In this sample, this clonotype turned up many times. The V and J genes are TRBV7-2 and TRBJ2-3, with TRBD1 as a possible D gene (6 bases). The CDR3 spans 15 residues. V dropped 3 bases and J dropped 0 bases, with 10 bases sitting between them. CDR1 SGHTA and CDR2 FQGNSA come from the germline V gene. CDR3 nucleotides: TGTGCCAGCAGCTTTACAGGGTCTAGCACAGATACGCAGTATTTT. Translated: CASSFTGSSTDTQYF. Full variable domain (outside the CDR3, taken from reference TRBV7-2 and TRBJ2-3): GAGVSQSPSNKVTEKGKDVELRCDPISGHTALYWYRQSLGQGLEFLIYFQGNSAPDKSGLPSDRFSAERTGGSVSTLTIQRTQQEDSAVYLCASSFTGSSTDTQYFGPGTRLTVL.

This clonotype showed up many times. V and J are TRBV27 and TRBJ2-2, with D uncertain. The V gene lost 5 bases and the J gene lost 6 bases, with 7 bases spanning the gap. This CDR3 has 12 amino acids. CDR1 is MNHEY and CDR2 is SMNVEV in the germline V gene (reference sequence). CDR3 in DNA: TGTGCCAGCAGTCTCTCTTCCGGGGAGCTGTTTTTT. Translating gives CASSLSSGELFF.

At least ten counts were recorded for this clonotype. The chain has TRBV12-3 or TRBV12-4 and TRBJ2-3, with TRBD1 matching 8 bases. This CDR3 region has 19 residues. With 6 bases clipped from V and 4 bases from J, the junction kept 21 bases outside the gene matches. The DNA of the CDR3 is TGTGCCAGCAGAGGATTTAGGGACAGGCAGAAGGGGCCCTCAGATACGCAGTATTTT. As protein: CASRGFRDRQKGPSDTQYF.

This clonotype was detected many times. The chain is built from TRBV7-2 and TRBJ2-7; TRBD1 agrees at 8 bases. The V gene's germline CDR1 is SGHTA and CDR2 FQGNSA. The CDR3 has 13 amino acids. V lost 3 bases to trimming and J lost 3 bases; unmatched junction nucleotides: 1. This CDR3 is CASSFGQGYEQYF. CDR3 nucleotides: TGTGCCAGCAGCTTTGGACAGGGCTACGAGCAGTACTTC.

A remark on this clonotype: A much larger clone sits a single nucleotide away, making a read error possible. The rearrangement joins TRBV15 to TRBJ2-7; tentative D call: TRBD2 (5 bases). The CDR3 consists of 13 residues. Germline CDR1 is LNHNV and CDR2 is YYDKDF (reference sequence). Trimming removed 3 bases at V and 4 bases at J, with 10 bases between. The CDR3 DNA reads TGTGCCACCAGCAGCGACCGGGGTTACGAGCAGTACTTC. Translation gives CATSSDRGYEQYF.

At least ten counts were recorded for this clonotype. This rearrangement joins TRBV7-6 to TRBJ2-5; 9 positions agree with TRBD2. This CDR3 is built from 15 residues. Losses at the gene ends were 3 bases for V and 3 bases for J; bases not matched to a gene: 5. The V gene's germline CDR1 is SGHVS and CDR2 FNYEAQ. CDR3 sequence reads: CASSLLGLAEETQYF. The CDR3 nucleotides are TGTGCCAGCAGCTTGTTGGGACTAGCCGAAGAGACCCAGTACTTC.